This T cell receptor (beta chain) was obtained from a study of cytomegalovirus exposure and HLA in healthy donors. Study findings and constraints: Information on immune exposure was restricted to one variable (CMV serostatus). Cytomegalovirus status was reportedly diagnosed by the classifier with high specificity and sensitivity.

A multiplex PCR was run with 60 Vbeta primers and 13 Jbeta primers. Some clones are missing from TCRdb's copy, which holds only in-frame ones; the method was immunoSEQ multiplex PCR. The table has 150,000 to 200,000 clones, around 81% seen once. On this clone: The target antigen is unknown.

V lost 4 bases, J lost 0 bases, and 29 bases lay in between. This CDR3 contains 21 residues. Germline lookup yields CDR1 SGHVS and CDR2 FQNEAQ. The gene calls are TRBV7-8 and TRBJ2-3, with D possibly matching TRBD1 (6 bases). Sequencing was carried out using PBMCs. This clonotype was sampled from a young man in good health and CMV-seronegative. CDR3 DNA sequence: TGTGCCAGCAGCTGGGAACAGGGAGATGGTTCTAGCCGGCCTAGCACAGATACGCAGTATTTT. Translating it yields CASSWEQGDGSSRPSTDTQYF.